This T cell receptor (beta chain) is drawn from a study of OX40 agonist ivuxolimab in advanced cancers. Study summary: Dose-escalation patients had hepatocellular carcinoma, melanoma, renal cell or head and neck cancer.

TCRdb's copy holds only in-frame clones and misses some; the assay was immunoSEQ multiplex PCR. The sample carries under 90,000 clones, more than 70% recorded once. Germline CDR1 is SGHNT and CDR2 is YYREEE (reference sequence). Trimming removed 1 base from V and 6 bases from J; junction bases left unmatched: 6. CDR3 size: 16 residues. The sample was CD4+ or CD8+ T cells sorted from blood, taken in a trial of the OX40 agonist ivuxolimab. This clonotype was obtained from an adult with an advanced solid tumor such as melanoma, head and neck, liver or kidney cancer. The V call is TRBV5-4, the J call TRBJ1-6; 8 bases line up with TRBD1. The CDR3 spells CASSLNQGAVNSPLHF. Written as DNA, the CDR3 is TGTGCCAGCAGCTTGAACCAGGGGGCGGTTAATTCACCCCTCCACTTT.